This T cell receptor (beta chain) was found in a study of cytomegalovirus exposure and HLA in healthy donors. Study findings and constraints: The study designated 150 or so TCR beta chains cytomegalovirus-associated. V- and J-gene trimming of TCR beta was linked (in a later analysis) to a missense DCLRE1C variant.

Germline CDR1 and CDR2: SEHNR and FQNEAQ (reference sequence). The CDR3 contains 14 residues. Trimming removed 2 bases at V and 7 bases at J, with 12 bases between. The PCR was carried out with 60 Vbeta primers and 13 Jbeta primers. The method was immunoSEQ multiplex PCR; TCRdb's version includes in-frame clones alone and lacks a portion of them. The data hold roughly 150,000 clones, with approximately 83% observed a single time. A note on this clone: Antigen unknown.

The specimen was PBMCs. This receptor was identified in a male donor in good health and CMV-seronegative. The rearrangement joins TRBV7-9 to TRBJ2-1; a weak D match, TRBD1 (6 bases). The CDR3: CASSLRGSGNEQFF. CDR3 nucleotide sequence: TGTGCCAGCAGCTTAAGGGGGTCGGGGAATGAGCAGTTCTTC.